This T cell receptor (beta chain) was recovered during a study of shared clonotypes between healthy human individuals. Whole-study context: Each donor's CD4 naive and CD4 memory cells filled three plates apiece, CD8 naive two, and CD8 memory one.

Study-wide results and caveats: Non-shared clonotypes had lower generation probabilities than clonotypes shared by all four sorted-subset donors.

The assay was immunoSEQ multiplex PCR, and TCRdb's table has in-frame clones only and misses some. Found here are roughly 2.6 million clones, approximately 94% of them singletons; the top ten hold about 0.13%. Adults of Caucasian background living in Nashville, Tennessee made up all donors. CD4+ cells yielded CD45RA+ naive and CD45RA-negative memory subsets. On this clone itself: Its antigen is unidentified.

The CDR3 length is 14 residues. With V trimmed by 4 bases and J by 4 bases, 4 bases remained unmatched. Germline V gene lookup returns CDR1 MNHEY and CDR2 SMNVEV (reference sequence). The chain uses TRBV27 and TRBJ2-7; TRBD1 matches at 10 bases. Sequenced input: naive CD4+ T cells sorted from blood. Documented subset: CD45RA+ positively selected. The clonotype comes from a young man in good health. The CDR3 reads CASSYRTGGYEQYF. CDR3 coding DNA: TGTGCCAGCAGTTACCGGACAGGGGGTTACGAGCAGTACTTC.